This TCR beta chain was sequenced during a study of cytomegalovirus exposure and HLA in healthy donors. As concerns this clone: Its specificity is not known.

In the PCR, 60 Vbeta and 13 Jbeta primers were used. Libraries were prepared by immunoSEQ multiplex PCR; TCRdb keeps only in-frame clonotypes and omits some of them. The data contain approximately 31,000 clones, 87% of them seen just once; the ten biggest clones take up around 2.5%. The length of the CDR3 is 17 residues. The germline V and J ends were trimmed by 4 bases and 0 bases, with 19 bases remaining between them. Per the germline V gene, CDR1 is SGHNT and CDR2 is YYREEE (reference sequence). Regarding the study as a whole: A few V segments could not be told apart, such as TRBV6-2 and TRBV6-3, and were left out. Presence/absence results assume similar sequencing depth per donor, which may not hold. Most sequenced TCRs were rare (though some public TCRs occurred in many donors). It emerged from a later analysis that several of the most significant clusters appeared to be linked to common viral pathogens.

The sequencing input was PBMCs. This TCR came from a boy younger than 18 in good health and CMV-seronegative. This chain links TRBV5-4 with TRBJ1-1; possible D gene TRBD1, 6 bases. CDR3 amino acids: CASSTGGGEVVNTEAFF. CDR3 in DNA: TGTGCCAGCAGCACCGGAGGGGGGGAGGTCGTGAACACTGAAGCTTTCTTT.